The 27 T cell receptor beta chains reported below all come from one sample, sequenced in a study of T cell clonality in common variable immunodeficiency. The method was immunoSEQ multiplex PCR; TCRdb's version includes in-frame clones alone and lacks a portion of them. The sample shows some 40,000 clones, none of them appearing just once. The sample taken for sequencing was peripheral blood mononuclear cells. These receptors were collected from a person between 18 and 70 years old in good health.

This clone was counted ten times or more. The CDR3 goes on 3 residues after the read ends, and that part is filled in from the germline J gene. This chain connects TRBV7-9 to TRBJ1-4; 10 bases agree with TRBD1. This CDR3 comprises 14 residues. CDR1 is SEHNR, CDR2 FQNEAQ, per germline (reference sequence). V trimming: 4 bases; J trimming: 7 bases; junction bases outside the gene matches: 3. The CDR3 region is CASSSGQGGEKLFF. Incomplete CDR3 DNA: TGTGCCAGCAGCTCCGGACAGGGGGGTGAAAAA.

This clone was seen repeatedly, ten times or more. The read stops 3 residues short of the end of the CDR3; the missing end is completed from the germline J gene. V is TRBV5-1 and J is TRBJ2-1; TRBD2 is a possible D gene (5 bases). The CDR3 extends over 11 amino acids. Trimming removed 5 bases at V and 9 bases at J, with 9 bases between. The germline gives CDR1 SGHRS, CDR2 YFSETQ. The CDR3 DNA, read in part, is TGCGCCAGCAGGGACTTAGGTGAG. It codes for CASRDLGE. The CDR3 in its entirety is CASRDLGEQFF.

The sample holds many counts of this clone. The CDR3 extends 3 residues past the end of the read, so its final part is completed from the germline J gene. The rearrangement links TRBV5-1 to TRBJ2-2; 8 nucleotides agree with TRBD1. Germline assignment: CDR1 SGHRS and CDR2 YFSETQ. The CDR3 contains 16 residues. V dropped 0 bases and J dropped 0; count of bases not matched to a gene: 1. Partial CDR3 DNA: TGCGCCAGCAGCTTGGGGACAGGGCCGAACACCGGGGAG. It is translated as CASSLGTGPNTGE. The full-length CDR3 reads as CASSLGTGPNTGELFF.

This clone was detected many times. The read comes to an end 3 residues before the CDR3 does, leaving the germline J gene to fill in the end. The chain carries TRBV29-1 and TRBJ2-2; TRBD2 matches 12 bases. The ends lost 6 bases at V and 6 bases at J; junction bases unmatched: 8. This CDR3 contains 15 residues. The germline V gene has CDR1 SQVTM and CDR2 ANQGSEA. The CDR3 DNA, read in part, is TGCAGCGTCCGCTGGCGACTAGCGGGAGCCGGGGAG. Translation: CSVRWRLAGAGE. The entire CDR3 sequence reads CSVRWRLAGAGELFF.

This clone was found many times. The CDR3 sequence is CAWSDGQGRNEQFF. The DNA read from the CDR3 is TGTGCCTGGAGTGACGGACAGGGACGCAATGAG. The chain couples TRBV30 to TRBJ2-1; 8 nucleotides align to TRBD1. The read halts 3 residues ahead of the CDR3 end, with the missing end drawn from the germline J gene. Germline V gives CDR1 GTSNPN, CDR2 SVGIG (reference sequence). Unmatched junction bases numbered 5, after V lost 1 base and J lost 6 bases. The CDR3 runs to 14 residues.

This clone has at least ten counts. Sequencing ends 3 residues short of the CDR3 end; the germline J gene provides the rest. V gene TRBV20-1 combines with J gene TRBJ2-3, with 11 bases fitting TRBD2. Trimming cost V 5 bases and J 5 bases; bases outside gene matches: 12. The V gene's germline CDR1 is DFQATT and CDR2 SNEGSKA (reference sequence). This CDR3 comprises 16 residues. CDR3 DNA, as far as it was read: TGCAGTGCTTCCTACGAACTAGCGGGAGATGGAGATACG. Protein product: CSASYELAGDGDT. The whole CDR3 sequence is CSASYELAGDGDTQYF.

On this clone: The sequenced fragment ends 3 residues before the CDR3 boundary, so the rest is inferred from the germline J gene. The rearrangement links TRBV23-1 to TRBJ1-1; the match to TRBD1 covers 9 bases. TRBV23-1 belongs to the ORF category, with a function that is uncertain. This CDR3 contains 16 residues. This CDR3 reads CASSQSKGTGPSEAFF. The DNA read from the CDR3 is TGCGCCAGCAGTCAATCTAAAGGGACAGGGCCGTCCGAG.

This clone was recorded many times. CDR3 DNA, as far as it was read: TGCGCCAGCAGCTTGGCCAGTCCCAGTCTTGGC. Amino acids: CASSLASPSLG. Given in full, the CDR3 is CASSLASPSLGYTF. This chain links TRBV5-1 with TRBJ1-2; no clear D. From the germline J gene comes the end of the CDR3, since the read stops 3 residues before it. V was cut by 0 bases and J by 7 bases, with 13 bases left in between. Germline V gene lookup returns CDR1 SGHRS and CDR2 YFSETQ. This CDR3 is built from 14 residues.

This clone was recorded at least ten times. The read ends 3 residues early relative to the CDR3; the germline J gene fills the gap. The V and J genes are TRBV20-1 and TRBJ1-6; D not certain. The germline V gene has CDR1 DFQATT and CDR2 SNEGSKA (reference sequence). Trimming cost V 2 bases and J 9 bases, with 11 bases left between them. This CDR3 has 13 residues. CDR3 DNA (partial): TGCAGTGCTAGATTAGGTCGCGGTTCACCC. It translates to CSARLGRGSP. The whole CDR3 reads CSARLGRGSPLHF.

In regard to this clone: The CDR3 is cut off 3 residues early in the read; its end comes from the germline J gene. J is TRBJ2-1 and V is TRBV11-2; D is uncertain. The ends were cut back, 1 base at V and 6 bases at J, with 13 bases in the middle. The CDR3 length is 15 residues. Germline CDR1 reads SGHAT; CDR2 reads FQNNGV. CDR3 DNA (partial): TGTGCCAGCAGCTTAGGTAATTCGCGATTCAATGAG. It codes for CASSLGNSRFNE. The entire CDR3 protein reads CASSLGNSRFNEQFF.

This clone came up a few times. The read ends 3 residues shy of where the CDR3 ends; the end is completed using the germline J gene. V and J are TRBV11-2 and TRBJ2-2; D not certain. The CDR3 consists of 13 residues. V dropped 5 bases and J dropped 7 bases, with 11 bases sitting between them. CDR1 and CDR2 from the germline V gene are SGHAT and FQNNGV. CDR3 loop: CASSLDLGGELFF. CDR3 DNA, as far as it was read: TGTGCCAGCAGCCTTGACTTGGGCGGGGAG.

This clone was counted ten times or more. The CDR3 region is CAQDRGYGYTF. The sequenced CDR3 bases are TGTGCCCAAGACAGGGGTTATGGC. This rearrangement joins TRBV30 to TRBJ1-2; 8 nucleotides line up with TRBD1. The missing CDR3 end, 3 residues past where the read stops, is filled in from the germline J gene. The CDR3 has 11 residues. Per the germline V gene, CDR1 is GTSNPN and CDR2 is SVGIG (reference sequence). Trimming took 8 bases from V and 5 from J; bases not matched to a gene: 4.

This clone came up a few times. This may come from a read error, since a much larger clone is one base off. The read terminates 3 residues ahead of where the CDR3 ends, so the germline J gene completes it. V gene TRBV19 combines with J gene TRBJ2-3; TRBD2 matches 8 bases. CDR1 LNHDA and CDR2 SQIVND come from the germline V gene (reference sequence). The CDR3 covers 15 residues. CDR3 region: CASQGSREGNQPQYF. The part of the CDR3 DNA that was read is TGTGCCAGTCAGGGGTCCCGGGAGGGCAATCAGCCG.

This clone was seen ten or more times. The missing CDR3 end, 3 residues past where the read stops, is filled in from the germline J gene. This chain uses TRBV7-2 with TRBJ2-3, with TRBD1 as a possible D gene (5 bases). This CDR3 comprises 15 residues. Trimming cost V 1 base and J 3 bases, with 11 bases left between them. Germline V lookup: CDR1 SGHTA, CDR2 FQGNSA. The CDR3 sequence is CASSLVQGRTDTQYF. The sequenced CDR3 bases are TGTGCCAGCAGCTTAGTGCAGGGCAGAACAGATACG. Full variable domain (outside the CDR3, taken from reference TRBV7-2 and TRBJ2-3): GAGVSQSPSNKVTEKGKDVELRCDPISGHTALYWYRQSLGQGLEFLIYFQGNSAPDKSGLPSDRFSAERTGGSVSTLTIQRTQQEDSAVYLCASSLVQGRTDTQYFGPGTRLTVL.

This clone was counted ten times or more. The read halts 3 residues ahead of the CDR3 end, with the missing end drawn from the germline J gene. J is TRBJ2-7 and V is TRBV18; TRBD1 aligns across 8 bases. The CDR3 contains 13 residues. Germline assignment: CDR1 KGHSH and CDR2 LQKENI. V lost 3 bases to trimming and J lost 5 bases; unmatched junction nucleotides: 3. The CDR3 loop reads CASSPDRAHEQYF. Incomplete CDR3 DNA: TGTGCCAGCTCACCGGACAGGGCCCACGAG.

This clone occurred many times. The read comes to an end 3 residues before the CDR3 does, leaving the germline J gene to fill in the end. The chain couples TRBV5-1 to TRBJ2-7; a weak D match, TRBD2 (6 bases). The ends were cut back, 5 bases at V and 0 bases at J, with 12 bases in the middle. The CDR3 has 14 residues. Germline V gene lookup returns CDR1 SGHRS and CDR2 YFSETQ. CDR3 DNA, as far as it was read: TGCGCCAGCAGTCCGGCGGGGACCTCCTACGAG. This translates into CASSPAGTSYE. The whole CDR3 reads CASSPAGTSYEQYF.

There are many counts of this clone. With a much larger clone just one base away, this may be a read error. The sequenced fragment ends 3 residues before the CDR3 boundary, so the rest is inferred from the germline J gene. The chain couples TRBV30 to TRBJ1-4, with D possibly being TRBD1 (5 bases). The CDR3 runs to 14 residues. Germline CDR1 is GTSNPN and CDR2 is SVGIG (reference sequence). CDR3 sequence reads: CAWSDEGGANVLFF. The sequenced part of the CDR3 DNA is TGTGCCTGGAGTGACGAGGGTGGGGCCAACGTA.

This clone was detected many times. The read gets to within 3 residues of the CDR3 end, and the germline J gene fills in the rest. V and J are TRBV2 and TRBJ1-2, with a possible D match to TRBD1 (5 bases). The CDR3 has 17 residues. The germline V gene has CDR1 SNHLY and CDR2 FYNNEI. Trimming pared 8 bases from V and 4 bases from J, leaving 26 bases between. The CDR3 reads CASYTHLGGEKGYGYTF. The part of the CDR3 DNA that was read is TGTGCCAGCTATACTCACCTCGGAGGGGAAAAAGGCTATGGC.

This clone showed up just a few times. The read finishes 3 residues shy of the CDR3 end, and the germline J gene is used to complete it. The chain links TRBV6-1 to TRBJ2-3, with 9 nucleotides matching TRBD1. This CDR3 is 14 amino acids long. CDR1 and CDR2 (germline): MNHNS, SASEGT. The CDR3 DNA, read in part, is TGTGCCAGCAGTGTACCCACCGGGACAGGGCCG. This gives the protein CASSVPTGTGP. The CDR3 in its entirety is CASSVPTGTGPQYF.

This clone was recorded many times. The sequenced fragment ends 3 residues before the CDR3 boundary, so the rest is inferred from the germline J gene. The rearrangement links TRBV20-1 to TRBJ1-1, with D perhaps matching TRBD1 (5 bases). CDR3 size: 16 residues. Germline V CDR1 and CDR2: DFQATT, SNEGSKA (reference sequence). Trimming left V 0 bases short and J 0 bases short, with 14 bases between. The sequenced CDR3 bases are TGCAGTGCTAGAGATAGTACAGGAGGCATGAACACTGAA. Translating it yields CSARDSTGGMNTE. In full, the CDR3 reads CSARDSTGGMNTEAFF.

The sample holds many counts of this clone. With the read ending 3 residues before the CDR3 end, the germline J gene is used to fill in that end. The rearrangement uses TRBV7-2 and TRBJ2-5; the D gene is possibly TRBD2 (6 bases). Germline values: CDR1 SGHTA, CDR2 FQGNSA. V dropped 7 bases and J dropped 5 bases, with 20 bases sitting between them. The length of the CDR3 is 15 residues. The covered CDR3 bases are TGTGCCAGCACCCAAAGCCTCGGGGGTGGGGAGACC. As protein: CASTQSLGGGET. The complete CDR3 sequence is CASTQSLGGGETQYF.

This clone was seen at least ten times. The CDR3 spells CASSPLDRVSTDTQYF. The covered CDR3 bases are TGTGCCAGCAGTCCACTGGACAGGGTTAGCACAGATACG. This chain connects TRBV27 to TRBJ2-3, with TRBD1 matching 8 bases. The read terminates 3 residues ahead of where the CDR3 ends, so the germline J gene completes it. V was clipped by 5 bases and J by 0 bases; unmatched bases: 7. In germline, CDR1 is MNHEY, CDR2 SMNVEV (reference sequence). This CDR3 has 16 amino acids.

There are many counts of this clone. One end of the junction does not line up with germline, which may come from a read error. The read falls 3 residues short of the CDR3 end, and the missing part is taken from the germline J gene. V usage is TRBV20-1 and J usage is TRBJ2-7, with D possibly being TRBD2 (5 bases). The CDR3 loop spans 14 amino acids. The germline CDR1 and CDR2 sequences are DFQATT and SNEGSKA (reference sequence). CDR3 bases read: TGCAGTGCCAGAGCGGCGGCCCCCGCCTACGAG. It is translated as CSARAAAPAYE. The CDR3 in full is CSARAAAPAYEQYF.

With respect to this clone: The CDR3 goes on 3 residues after the read ends, and that part is filled in from the germline J gene. The rearrangement joins TRBV10-2 to TRBJ1-2, with D possibly being TRBD1 (5 bases). The V gene lost 9 bases and the J gene lost 4 bases, with 21 bases spanning the gap. Germline V gene sequence: CDR1 WSHSY, CDR2 SAAADI. This CDR3 comprises 15 residues. The covered CDR3 bases are TGCGCCAGTCTCGCTCCAGACAGTCCTAGCTATGGC. The encoded protein is CASLAPDSPSYG. Given in full, the CDR3 is CASLAPDSPSYGYTF.

The table lists this clone with many counts. The observed sequence ends 3 residues before the CDR3 terminus, with the missing tail filled in from the germline J gene. This chain joins TRBV28 and TRBJ2-7, with 8 nucleotides matching TRBD2. Germline V CDR1 and CDR2: MDHEN, SYDVKM. J gave up 2 bases and V 5 bases, and 8 bases lay outside the gene matches. CDR3 length equals 15 residues. The CDR3 reads CASSKRSGNPYEQYF. The covered CDR3 bases are TGTGCCAGCAGTAAACGTAGCGGGAATCCCTACGAG.

This clone was recorded at least ten times. The read finishes 3 residues shy of the CDR3 end, and the germline J gene is used to complete it. This chain joins TRBV5-1 and TRBJ2-5, with D perhaps TRBD2 (6 bases). The CDR3 is 16 residues long. Germline V gene sequence: CDR1 SGHRS, CDR2 YFSETQ. V was cut by 5 bases and J by 4 bases, with 21 bases left in between. The CDR3 is CASSRLASEIVETQYF. The DNA read from the CDR3 is TGCGCCAGCAGTCGTCTGGCTAGCGAGATCGTAGAGACC.

This clone was observed many times. Coverage ceases 3 residues before the CDR3 finishes, and the germline J gene fills in the end. V and J are TRBV29-1 and TRBJ2-7; weak D call: TRBD1 (6 bases). Germline V CDR1 and CDR2: SQVTM, ANQGSEA. Deletions cut 6 bases from V and 3 bases from J, with 9 bases between. CDR3 length equals 11 residues. The part of the CDR3 DNA that was read is TGCAGCGTGAGGGGGTACTACGAG. Translating it yields CSVRGYYE. The full CDR3 is CSVRGYYEQYF.